The 24 T cell receptor beta chains below all came from one sample that was sequenced in a study of blood T cell repertoires in COVID-19. Measured with immunoSEQ multiplex PCR; TCRdb has only the in-frame clones, and not every one. The profile shows 350,000 or so clones, over 70% of them singletons. The sequenced material came from peripheral blood. The receptors originated from a man aged 25-45 years with active or convalescent COVID-19.

This chain joins TRBV4-1 and TRBJ1-2; D ambiguous. This CDR3 region has 14 residues. The germline V gene encodes CDR1 MGHRA and CDR2 YSYEKL. V was pared by 0 bases and J by 4 bases, with 9 bases between. The DNA of the CDR3 is TGCGCCAGCAGCCAAGATCGAGAGTTCTATGGCTACACCTTC. This codes for CASSQDREFYGYTF.

V usage is TRBV5-3 and J usage is TRBJ2-7; 7 nucleotides match TRBD1. TRBV5-3 counts as an open reading frame of uncertain function. After removal of 4 bases from V and 0 bases from J, the junction contained 7 bases not matched to a gene. This CDR3 spans 15 amino acids. This CDR3 reads CARSKDRHLSYEQYF. CDR3 coding DNA: TGTGCCAGAAGCAAGGACAGGCACCTCTCCTACGAGCAGTACTTC.

This clone was counted between two and nine times. The J gene is TRBJ2-7, the V gene TRBV2; D is ambiguous. The V end lost 11 bases, the J end lost 4 bases, and 12 bases lay between the germline ends. This CDR3 contains 11 residues. CDR1 and CDR2 from the germline V gene are SNHLY and FYNNEI. The CDR3, as DNA: TGTGCCGGTCGAACGGGTTACGAGCAGTACTTC. It translates to CAGRTGYEQYF.

V is TRBV10-3 and J is TRBJ1-5; no firm D call. The germline V and J ends were trimmed by 5 bases and 2 bases, with 10 bases remaining between them. This CDR3 is built from 14 residues. The germline gives CDR1 ENHRY, CDR2 SYGVKD. CDR3 nucleotides: TGTGCCATCAGTAGAGGGCAGGGCAATCAGCCCCAGCATTTT. Translating gives CAISRGQGNQPQHF.

The V call is TRBV27, the J call TRBJ1-3; TRBD1 matches at 10 bases. The CDR3 contains 15 residues. Germline V gives CDR1 MNHEY, CDR2 SMNVEV (reference sequence). V lost 5 bases and J lost 2; bases outside the gene matches: 3. The CDR3 loop is CASSVTGGPGNTIYF. The CDR3 DNA is TGTGCCAGCAGTGTGACAGGGGGCCCTGGAAACACCATATATTTT.

The genes are TRBV5-1 and TRBJ1-4; possible D gene TRBD1, 5 bases. Trimming stripped 4 bases from V and 0 bases from J, with 10 bases between. The CDR3 covers 15 residues. Germline V CDR1 and CDR2: SGHRS, YFSETQ. CDR3 amino acids: CASSPSGATNEKLFF. CDR3 bases: TGCGCCAGCAGCCCGTCGGGGGCAACTAATGAAAAACTGTTTTTT.

This chain uses TRBV4-2 with TRBJ1-1; D is undetermined. CDR1 and CDR2 (germline): LGHNA, YNFKEQ. Trimming removed 0 bases from V and 2 bases from J, with 19 bases in between. The CDR3 contains 18 residues. CDR3 in DNA: TGTGCCAGCAGCCAAGATGTGGAACTTGGGCAGTCAAACACTGAAGCTTTCTTT. This codes for CASSQDVELGQSNTEAFF.

This chain joins TRBV4-1 and TRBJ2-7, with 8 nucleotides matching TRBD1. V trimming: 2 bases; J trimming: 3 bases; junction bases outside the gene matches: 9. The CDR3 runs to 16 residues. Per the germline V gene, CDR1 is MGHRA and CDR2 is YSYEKL. This CDR3 reads CASSQFLGQVSYEQYF. DNA for the CDR3: TGCGCCAGCAGCCAATTTTTGGGACAGGTGAGCTACGAGCAGTACTTC.

In the case of this clone: The same CDR3 also results from other DNA sequences found in this sample. V gene TRBV30 combines with J gene TRBJ2-1, with TRBD2 matching over 8 bases. V was clipped by 3 bases and J by 4 bases; unmatched bases: 5. The length of the CDR3 is 14 residues. Germline CDR1 GTSNPN, CDR2 SVGIG (reference sequence). In DNA, the CDR3 is TGTGCCTGGAGCGGGACTAGTGCATACAATGAGCAGTTCTTC. It is translated as CAWSGTSAYNEQFF.

This clone was detected only a few times. This chain links TRBV4-1 with TRBJ2-1, with TRBD2 matching 13 bases. From germline, CDR1 is MGHRA and CDR2 YSYEKL. The trim removed 0 bases at V and 7 bases at J, leaving 6 bases unmatched. The CDR3 is 17 residues long. The CDR3: CASSQEKETSGGNEQFF. The CDR3 DNA reads TGCGCCAGCAGCCAAGAGAAGGAGACTAGCGGGGGGAATGAGCAGTTCTTC.

Comment on this clone: Other DNA variants within this sample encode the same CDR3. The genes are TRBV12-3 or TRBV12-4 and TRBJ2-3; 7 positions match TRBD1. The CDR3 loop spans 13 amino acids. Unmatched junction bases numbered 0, after V lost 3 bases and J lost 3 bases. The CDR3 loop reads CASSFRGTDTQYF. CDR3 DNA: TGTGCCAGCAGTTTCAGGGGGACAGATACGCAGTATTTT.

J is TRBJ2-7 and V is TRBV6-6, with TRBD1 matching over 10 bases. This CDR3 has 14 residues. CDR1 and CDR2 (germline): MNHNY, SVGAGI (reference sequence). Unmatched junction bases numbered 6, after V lost 5 bases and J lost 5 bases. CDR3: CASSAWDRGNEQYF. The CDR3 bases are TGTGCCAGCAGTGCCTGGGACAGGGGCAACGAGCAGTACTTC.

Written as DNA, the CDR3 is TGTGCCAGCAGCCAGGTTTCGGGGCGGGGGAACACCGGGGAGCTGTTTTTT. This sequence encodes CASSQVSGRGNTGELFF. The chain joins TRBV3-1 (or the pseudogene TRBV3-2) to TRBJ2-2, with a weak D call TRBD2 (6 bases). CDR1 and CDR2 (germline): LGHDT, YNNKEL (reference sequence). V lost 3 bases to trimming and J lost 1 base, with 15 bases between them. This CDR3 spans 17 amino acids.

The chain recombines TRBV6-5 with TRBJ2-7, with D uncertain. The CDR3 is made up of 13 amino acids. Germline V gene sequence: CDR1 MNHEY, CDR2 SVGAGI. V shed 0 bases and J shed 3 bases, with 6 bases lying between them. DNA for the CDR3: TGTGCCAGCAGTTACTCCAGAAACTACGAGCAGTACTTC. It yields the protein CASSYSRNYEQYF.

The chain combines TRBV7-9 with TRBJ2-7; 7 bases fit TRBD2. Germline CDR1 is SEHNR and CDR2 is FQNEAQ (reference sequence). The junction had 5 bases not matched to a gene; V was cut back by 4 bases and J by 5 bases. The CDR3 length is 13 residues. CDR3 sequence reads: CASSSRDYNEQYF. The CDR3 nucleotides are TGTGCCAGCAGCTCCCGGGACTACAACGAGCAGTACTTC.

This clone was detected only once. Possible read error: a much larger clone is one base away. The sample holds other DNA sequences that translate to the same CDR3. The chain joins TRBV15 to TRBJ1-1; possibly TRBD1 for D (5 bases). This CDR3 is built from 15 residues. Trimming stripped 3 bases from V and 0 bases from J, with 11 bases between. The germline gives CDR1 LNHNV, CDR2 YYDKDF (reference sequence). CDR3 in DNA: TGTGCCACCAGCAGGTCCCGGGACTTGAACACTGAAGCTTTCTTT. Translating gives CATSRSRDLNTEAFF.

The chain combines TRBV18 with TRBJ2-1; D ambiguous. V lost 4 bases, J lost 3 bases, and 7 bases lay in between. Germline-derived CDR1 and CDR2 are KGHSH and LQKENI. The CDR3 runs to 13 residues. CDR3 sequence reads: CASSRGYYNEQFF. For the CDR3, the DNA is TGTGCCAGCTCACGCGGCTACTACAATGAGCAGTTCTTC.

The chain employs TRBV4-2 and TRBJ1-4, with D possibly matching TRBD1 (6 bases). With 0 bases removed from V and 3 bases from J, the gap between germline ends came to 14 bases. This CDR3 is 17 amino acids long. Germline V CDR1 and CDR2: LGHNA, YNFKEQ. CDR3 DNA: TGTGCCAGCAGCCAAGATCTAATGGGGGCCCCTAATGAAAAACTGTTTTTT. It specifies CASSQDLMGAPNEKLFF.

As for this clone: This may arise from a read error, as a much more abundant clone is one base away. The J gene is TRBJ1-1, the V gene TRBV5-4; D may be TRBD1 (5 bases). The CDR3 sequence is 11 residues long. Per germline, CDR1 SGHNT and CDR2 YYREEE (reference sequence). Trimming removed 0 bases at V and 8 bases at J, with 5 bases between. The CDR3 coding sequence is TGTGCCAGCAGCTTGGACAGGGAAGCTTTCTTT. It specifies CASSLDREAFF.

The rearrangement joins TRBV18 to TRBJ2-3; possible D gene TRBD1, 6 bases. Trimming took off 6 bases at V and 4 bases at J, with 11 bases between the two ends. Germline V CDR1 and CDR2: KGHSH, LQKENI. CDR3 length equals 13 residues. CDR3 loop: CASSGQKADTQYF. The CDR3 region has the DNA TGTGCCAGCTCGGGACAAAAAGCAGATACGCAGTATTTT.

This clone has a handful of counts. The chain links TRBV10-3 to TRBJ1-1; TRBD1 agrees at 8 bases. CDR3 size: 17 residues. The V gene end was trimmed by 3 bases and the J gene end by 1 base; junction bases not matched to a gene: 10. CDR1 is ENHRY, CDR2 SYGVKD, per germline. The CDR3 sequence is CAISDDLQGARNTEAFF. The CDR3 DNA reads as TGTGCCATCAGTGATGATTTGCAGGGGGCGAGGAACACTGAAGCTTTCTTT.

This clone was counted a single time. The chain couples TRBV24-1 to TRBJ1-5; 7 nucleotides match TRBD1. The CDR3 consists of 12 residues. With V trimmed by 9 bases and J by 10 bases, 8 bases remained unmatched. CDR1 and CDR2 (germline): KGHDR, SFDVKD. CDR3 coding DNA: TGTGCCACCTCGACAGGGTATGGCCCCCAGCATTTT. Translated: CATSTGYGPQHF.

As for this clone: A read error may account for a junction end that differs from germline. The chain carries TRBV30 and TRBJ2-7; 10 bases match TRBD1. Germline V gene sequence: CDR1 GTSNPN, CDR2 SVGIG (reference sequence). The CDR3 spans 11 residues. This CDR3 is CAWSGTGGWGF. The CDR3 DNA reads as TGTGCCTGGAGTGGGACAGGGGGTTGGGGCTTC.

The chain combines TRBV19 with TRBJ2-5, with D maybe TRBD2 (6 bases). V was clipped by 1 base and J by 2 bases, with 11 bases between them. Germline V gives CDR1 LNHDA, CDR2 SQIVND (reference sequence). This CDR3 comprises 15 residues. The CDR3 spells CASSIGTIGQETQYF. CDR3 nucleotide sequence: TGTGCCAGTAGTATAGGGACTATAGGACAAGAGACCCAGTACTTC.